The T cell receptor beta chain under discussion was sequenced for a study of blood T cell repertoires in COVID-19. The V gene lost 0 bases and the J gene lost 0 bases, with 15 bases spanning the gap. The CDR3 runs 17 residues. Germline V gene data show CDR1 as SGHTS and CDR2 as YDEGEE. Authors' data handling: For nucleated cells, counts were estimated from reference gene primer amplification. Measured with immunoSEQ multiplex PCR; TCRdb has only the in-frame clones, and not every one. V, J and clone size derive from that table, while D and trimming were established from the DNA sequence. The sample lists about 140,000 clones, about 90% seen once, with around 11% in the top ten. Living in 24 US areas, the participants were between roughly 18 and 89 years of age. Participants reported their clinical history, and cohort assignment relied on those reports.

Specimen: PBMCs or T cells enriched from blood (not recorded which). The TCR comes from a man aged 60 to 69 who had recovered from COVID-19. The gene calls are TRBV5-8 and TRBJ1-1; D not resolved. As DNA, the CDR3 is TGTGCCAGCAGCTTGGGGAGTATAGCGATCATGAACACTGAAGCTTTCTTT. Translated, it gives CASSLGSIAIMNTEAFF.